Each of the 3 T cell receptor beta chains below was sequenced from the same sample in a study of T cells expressing NK-cell markers. After re-calling the 5' RACE reads, TCRdb lists one entry per CDR3 protein, DNA absent. The sample's table shows 300,000 to 450,000 distinct CDR3 sequences. Sequencing input: blood T cells: a sorted CD56 or NKG2C T cell subset, CD4+ or CD8+ T cells, or bulk PBMC T cells (not recorded which). These receptors were obtained from a man aged 18 to 69 in good health.

This chain links TRBV29-1 with TRBJ2-7; TCRdb returns TRBD1, unconfirmable since there is no DNA. This CDR3 is built from 15 residues. Germline-derived CDR1 and CDR2 are SQVTM and ANQGSEA. The CDR3 is CSVGREGARSYEQYF.

The chain joins TRBV28 to TRBJ2-3. The germline CDR1 and CDR2 sequences are MDHEN and SYDVKM. The CDR3 runs to 11 residues. The CDR3 sequence: CASSLLDTQYF.

The chain combines TRBV9 with TRBJ2-3; the D call of TRBD2 rests on TCRdb alone, since no DNA is present to check it. This CDR3 contains 17 residues. Germline loops: CDR1 SGDLS, CDR2 YYNGEE. CDR3 sequence reads: CASSAARTSGGGDTQYF.